A single sample is the source of the 3 T cell receptor beta chains below, sequenced in a study of response to subunit inactivated influenza vaccine. One entry per CDR3 protein, called by TCRdb with MiXCR from the RT-PCR reads. Of roughly 500,000 distinct CDR3 sequences detected, 25% appear once; the ten largest clones hold about 1.9%. This specimen consisted of CD4+ T cells sorted from PBMCs, obtained 5 days after vaccination. These receptors originate from a man in his fifties or sixties who received an inactivated influenza vaccine.

This clonotype appeared a few times. V gene TRBV7-9 combines with J gene TRBJ2-5; TRBD2 aligns across 11 bases. This CDR3 has 15 amino acids. Germline V lookup: CDR1 SEHNR, CDR2 FQNEAQ (reference sequence). Trimming at V came to 2 bases and at J to 3 bases, leaving 2 bases not matched to a gene. As DNA, the CDR3 is TGTGCCAGCAGCTTATATAGCGGGGGGGAAGAGACCCAGTACTTC. This translates into CASSLYSGGEETQYF.

This clonotype was observed a handful of times. The chain links TRBV28 to TRBJ2-3, with 9 nucleotides matching TRBD2. Germline CDR1 and CDR2: MDHEN and SYDVKM. Germline trimming cut 6 bases from V and 5 bases from J; bases unmatched to any gene: 6. CDR3 length: 14 amino acids. CDR3 DNA sequence: TGTGCCAGCAGCCAAGCGGGAGGCATAGATACGCAGTATTTT. Translation gives CASSQAGGIDTQYF. Full variable domain (remainder filled in from reference TRBV28 and TRBJ2-3): DVKVTQSSRYLVKRTGEKVFLECVQDMDHENMFWYRQDPGLGLRLIYFSYDVKMKEKGDIPEGYSVSREKKERFSLILESASTNQTSMYLCASSQAGGIDTQYFGPGTRLTVL.

This clonotype occurred many times. The chain recombines TRBV6-1 with TRBJ1-2, with 7 bases fitting TRBD1. Trimming at V came to 6 bases and at J to 7 bases, leaving 11 bases not matched to a gene. The CDR3 length is 14 residues. Germline values: CDR1 MNHNS, CDR2 SASEGT. CDR3 bases: TGTGCCAGCAGCTCCGGGACAGCGACTCTTGGCTACACCTTC. Translation gives CASSSGTATLGYTF.